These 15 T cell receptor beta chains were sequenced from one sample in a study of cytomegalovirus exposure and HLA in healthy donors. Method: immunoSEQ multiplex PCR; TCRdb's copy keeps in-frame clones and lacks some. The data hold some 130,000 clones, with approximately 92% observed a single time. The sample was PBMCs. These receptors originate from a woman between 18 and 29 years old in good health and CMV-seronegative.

CDR3 loop: CASGTPGTEAFF. The CDR3 DNA follows: TGTGCCAGCGGCACCCCAGGGACTGAAGCTTTCTTT. The chain is built from TRBV7-9 and TRBJ1-1; TRBD1 might be the D (5 bases). From germline, CDR1 is SEHNR and CDR2 FQNEAQ (reference sequence). There are 12 residues in the CDR3. V was trimmed by 8 bases and J by 5 bases, leaving 12 bases between them.

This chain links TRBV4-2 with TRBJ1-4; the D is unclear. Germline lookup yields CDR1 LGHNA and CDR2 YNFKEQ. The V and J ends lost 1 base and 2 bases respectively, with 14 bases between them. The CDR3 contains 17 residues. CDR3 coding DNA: TGTGCCAGCAGCCAAGTCCCTATTCAAGTGACTAATGAAAAACTGTTTTTT. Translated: CASSQVPIQVTNEKLFF.

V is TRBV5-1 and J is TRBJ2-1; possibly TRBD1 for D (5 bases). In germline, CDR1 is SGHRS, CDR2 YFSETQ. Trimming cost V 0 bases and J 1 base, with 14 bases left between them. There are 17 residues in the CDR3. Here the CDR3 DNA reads TGCGCCAGCAGCTTGGCCCCGGCAGGGCCATCCTACAATGAGCAGTTCTTC. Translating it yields CASSLAPAGPSYNEQFF.

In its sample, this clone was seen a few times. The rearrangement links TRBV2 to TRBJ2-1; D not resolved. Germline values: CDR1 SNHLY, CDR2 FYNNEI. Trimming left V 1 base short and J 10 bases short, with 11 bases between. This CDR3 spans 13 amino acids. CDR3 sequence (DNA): TGTGCCAGCAGTGAAGATCTCCGTTTGGAGCAGTTCTTC. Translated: CASSEDLRLEQFF.

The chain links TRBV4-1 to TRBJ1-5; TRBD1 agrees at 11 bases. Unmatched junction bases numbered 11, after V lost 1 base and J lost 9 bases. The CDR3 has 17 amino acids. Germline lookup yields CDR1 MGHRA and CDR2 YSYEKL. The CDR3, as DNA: TGCGCCAGCAGCCAAGCCGGACAGGGGGCGGTACTCGGGCCCCAGCATTTT. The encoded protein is CASSQAGQGAVLGPQHF.

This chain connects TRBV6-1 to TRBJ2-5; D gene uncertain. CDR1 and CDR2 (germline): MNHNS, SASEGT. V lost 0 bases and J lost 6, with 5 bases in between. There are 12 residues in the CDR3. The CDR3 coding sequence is TGTGCCAGCAGTGAAGCATCTCAGACCCAGTACTTC. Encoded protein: CASSEASQTQYF.

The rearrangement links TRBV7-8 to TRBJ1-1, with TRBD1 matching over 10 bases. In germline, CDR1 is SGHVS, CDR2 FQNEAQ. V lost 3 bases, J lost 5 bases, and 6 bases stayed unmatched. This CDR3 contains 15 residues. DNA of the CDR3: TGTGCCAGCAGCTTCTGGACAGGGGGTGGGACTGAAGCTTTCTTT. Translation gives CASSFWTGGGTEAFF.

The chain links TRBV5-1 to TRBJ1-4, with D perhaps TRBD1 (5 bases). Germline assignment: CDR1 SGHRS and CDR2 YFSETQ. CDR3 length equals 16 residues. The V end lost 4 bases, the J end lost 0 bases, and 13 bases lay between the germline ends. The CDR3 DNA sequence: TGCGCCAGCAGCGAGACCCAGGGCGCAACTAATGAAAAACTGTTTTTT. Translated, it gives CASSETQGATNEKLFF.

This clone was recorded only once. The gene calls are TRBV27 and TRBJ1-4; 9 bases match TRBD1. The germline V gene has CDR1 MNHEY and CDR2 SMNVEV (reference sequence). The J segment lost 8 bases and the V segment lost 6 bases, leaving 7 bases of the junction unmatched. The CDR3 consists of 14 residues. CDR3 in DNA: TGTGCCAGCAGGGATCGACAGGGGGGGGAAAAACTGTTTTTT. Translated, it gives CASRDRQGGEKLFF.

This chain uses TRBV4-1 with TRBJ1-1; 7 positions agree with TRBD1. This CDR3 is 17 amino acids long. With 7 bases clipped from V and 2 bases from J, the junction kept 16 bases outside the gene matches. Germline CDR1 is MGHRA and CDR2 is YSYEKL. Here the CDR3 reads CASIRQKSGTVNTEAFF. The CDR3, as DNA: TGCGCCAGCATCCGCCAAAAGTCCGGGACAGTCAACACTGAAGCTTTCTTT.

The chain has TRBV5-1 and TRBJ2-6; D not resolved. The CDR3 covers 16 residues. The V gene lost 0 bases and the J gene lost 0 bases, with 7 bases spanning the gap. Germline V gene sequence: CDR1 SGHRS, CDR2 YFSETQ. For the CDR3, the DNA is TGCGCCAGCAGCTTGGGCCGGAGCTCTGGGGCCAACGTCCTGACTTTC. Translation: CASSLGRSSGANVLTF.

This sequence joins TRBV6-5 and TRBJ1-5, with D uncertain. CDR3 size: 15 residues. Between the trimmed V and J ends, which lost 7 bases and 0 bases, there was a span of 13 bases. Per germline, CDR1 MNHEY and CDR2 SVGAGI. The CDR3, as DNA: TGTGCCAGCAAAGTACAGTCATATAGCAATCAGCCCCAGCATTTT. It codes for CASKVQSYSNQPQHF.

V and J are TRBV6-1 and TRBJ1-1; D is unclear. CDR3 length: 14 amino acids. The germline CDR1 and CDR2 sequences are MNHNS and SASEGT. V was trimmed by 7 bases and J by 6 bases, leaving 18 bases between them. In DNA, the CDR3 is TGTGCCAGCACTGGGCTTGAACGAACCGCTGAAGCTTTCTTT. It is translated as CASTGLERTAEAFF.

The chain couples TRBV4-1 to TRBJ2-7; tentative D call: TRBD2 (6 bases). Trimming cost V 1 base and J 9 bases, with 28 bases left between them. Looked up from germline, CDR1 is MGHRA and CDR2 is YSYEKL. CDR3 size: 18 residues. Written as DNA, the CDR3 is TGCGCCAGCAGCCAAGGGGCAGGACTCGCCCTCGGGAGCGGATGGCAGTACTTC. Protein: CASSQGAGLALGSGWQYF.

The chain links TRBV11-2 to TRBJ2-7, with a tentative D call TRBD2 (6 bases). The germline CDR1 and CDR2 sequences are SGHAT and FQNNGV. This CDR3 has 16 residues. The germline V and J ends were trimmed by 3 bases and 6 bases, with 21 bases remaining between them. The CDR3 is CASSFSGGARVFEQYF. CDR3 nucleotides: TGTGCCAGCAGCTTTAGTGGAGGGGCCCGGGTTTTCGAGCAGTACTTC.